The 18 T cell receptor beta chains below all came from one sample that was sequenced in a study of T cell repertoires in cytomegalovirus infection. These TCRs' antigens remain unknown. MiXCR, run by TCRdb on the reads, gives a single entry per CDR3 protein. The sample lists around 900,000 distinct CDR3 sequences; around 32% were seen once. Here the sequenced sample was cultured CD8+ T cells from PBMCs, taken from culture after CMV antigen stimulation. These receptors were collected from a human donor in good health (CMV status not recorded). Some clones in this sample may be carry-over from other donors' samples.

This clonotype has just one count. V is TRBV15 and J is TRBJ1-5; D uncertain. The germline CDR1 and CDR2 sequences are LNHNV and YYDKDF (reference sequence). The CDR3 has 15 residues. V was shortened by 0 bases and J by 1 base, with 7 bases between the two germline ends. The CDR3 DNA follows: TGTGCCACCAGCAGAGATCCGATAAGCAATCAGCCCCAGCATTTT. It specifies CATSRDPISNQPQHF.

The chain uses TRBV19 and TRBJ2-7; 8 bases map to TRBD1. Germline V gives CDR1 LNHDA, CDR2 SQIVND (reference sequence). This CDR3 contains 15 residues. V trimming: 6 bases; J trimming: 3 bases; junction bases outside the gene matches: 10. Written as DNA, the CDR3 is TGTGCCAGTAGCGAGTGGGGCGGGACAGGCTACGAGCAGTACTTC. It codes for CASSEWGGTGYEQYF.

This clonotype has ten or more counts. V usage is TRBV27 and J usage is TRBJ1-6; 11 bases are shared with TRBD1. Losses at the gene ends were 3 bases for V and 9 bases for J; bases not matched to a gene: 1. CDR1 MNHEY and CDR2 SMNVEV come from the germline V gene (reference sequence). This CDR3 spans 14 amino acids. This CDR3 is CASSLGTGGSPLHF. The CDR3 DNA reads TGTGCCAGCAGTTTGGGGACAGGGGGTTCACCCCTCCACTTT.

V and J are TRBV5-3 and TRBJ2-7; D is perhaps TRBD1 (6 bases). TRBV5-3 is treated as an ORF (open reading frame) with a function not yet certain. With 8 bases removed from V and 3 bases from J, the gap between germline ends came to 18 bases. CDR3 size: 14 residues. The CDR3 reads CASSTRTVHYEQYV. In DNA form, the CDR3 reads TGTGCCAGTAGCACGAGGACAGTTCACTACGAGCAGTACGTC.

This clonotype was recorded many times. The chain carries TRBV7-2 and TRBJ2-7; D gene uncertain. The CDR3 consists of 13 residues. Per germline, CDR1 SGHTA and CDR2 FQGNSA. The V and J ends lost 5 bases and 3 bases respectively, with 11 bases between them. CDR3 sequence: CASSPSVGYEQYF. CDR3 nucleotides: TGTGCCAGCAGCCCGTCGGTCGGCTACGAGCAGTACTTC.

This clonotype was detected many times. DNA for the CDR3: TGTGCCAGCAGCTTAACAGAAAAGAACACTGAAGCTTTCTTT. Protein: CASSLTEKNTEAFF. The V and J genes are TRBV6-2 or TRBV6-3 and TRBJ1-1; no reliable D call. Germline V gives CDR1 MNHEY, CDR2 SVGEGT. V lost 6 bases and J lost 1, with 12 bases in between. CDR3 size: 14 residues.

The chain couples TRBV6-2 or TRBV6-3 to TRBJ2-7; maybe TRBD1 (5 bases). The CDR3 runs to 13 residues. Trimming took off 3 bases at V and 5 bases at J, with 11 bases between the two ends. Germline V lookup: CDR1 MNHEY, CDR2 SVGEGT. The CDR3, as DNA: TGTGCCAGCAGTTATCAGGGTACCCACGAGCAGTACGTC. Its translation is CASSYQGTHEQYV.

This rearrangement joins TRBV27 to TRBJ2-7; tentatively, D is TRBD1 (6 bases). The CDR3 length is 15 residues. The germline gives CDR1 MNHEY, CDR2 SMNVEV (reference sequence). Trimming stripped 6 bases from V and 2 bases from J, with 17 bases between. CDR3 sequence: CASRRRGQTTYEQYV. The CDR3 DNA reads as TGTGCCAGCAGGCGACGTGGACAGACCACCTACGAGCAGTACGTC.

The chain links TRBV7-4 to TRBJ2-1; tentative D call: TRBD1 (6 bases). The CDR3 covers 14 residues. V was trimmed by 5 bases and J by 3 bases, leaving 11 bases between them. CDR1 and CDR2 from the germline V gene are SGHVT and SQSDAQ. CDR3: CASSRDINYNEQFF. Written as DNA, the CDR3 is TGTGCCAGCAGCCGGGACATAAACTACAATGAGCAGTTCTTC.

This clonotype has at least ten counts. The CDR3 here is CASTWETDTQYF. The CDR3 bases are TGTGCCAGCACCTGGGAAACGGATACGCAGTATTTT. V is TRBV7-9 and J is TRBJ2-3; no clear D gene. The germline CDR1 and CDR2 sequences are SEHNR and FQNEAQ (reference sequence). CDR3 length: 12 residues. Trimming cost V 7 bases and J 6 bases, with 11 bases left between them. The entire variable domain, with the rest obtained from reference TRBV7-9 and TRBJ2-3, is as follows: DTGVSQNPRHKITKRGQNVTFRCDPISEHNRLYWYRQTLGQGPEFLTYFQNEAQLEKSRLLSDRFSAERPKGSFSTLEIQRTEQGDSAMYLCASTWETDTQYFGPGTRLTVL.

V is TRBV9 and J is TRBJ2-1; 11 positions agree with TRBD2. Unmatched junction bases numbered 7, after V lost 5 bases and J lost 9 bases. Per the germline V gene, CDR1 is SGDLS and CDR2 is YYNGEE. The CDR3 extends over 14 amino acids. The CDR3 bases are TGTGCCAGCAGAGGGGGGCTAGCGGGGGGTGAGCAGTTCTTC. This encodes CASRGGLAGGEQFF. Looking up the rest from reference TRBV9 and TRBJ2-1 gives the full variable domain: DSGVTQTPKHLITATGQRVTLRCSPRSGDLSVYWYQQSLDQGLQFLIQYYNGEERAKGNILERFSAQQFPDLHSELNLSSLELGDSALYFCASRGGLAGGEQFFGPGTRLTVL.

This sequence joins TRBV6-5 and TRBJ1-4; D uncertain. The CDR3 loop spans 15 amino acids. Germline CDR1 and CDR2: MNHEY and SVGAGI. Trimming removed 2 bases at V and 5 bases at J, with 12 bases between. CDR3 sequence: CASSYGARRNEKLFF. In DNA, the CDR3 is TGTGCCAGCAGTTACGGAGCCAGAAGGAATGAAAAACTGTTTTTT.

CDR3 sequence (DNA): TGTGCCAGCAGTCGAAAAACAGACCTCCTACTAAGCACAGATACGCAGTATTTT. Encoded protein: CASSRKTDLLLSTDTQYF. This chain uses TRBV11-3 with TRBJ2-3; unclear D gene. The V gene's germline CDR1 is SGHNT and CDR2 YENEEA. The CDR3 has 18 residues. The V end lost 6 bases, the J end lost 0 bases, and 22 bases lay between the germline ends.

The chain has TRBV27 and TRBJ1-2, with D possibly TRBD1 on 5 matching bases. CDR1 MNHEY and CDR2 SMNVEV come from the germline V gene (reference sequence). The CDR3 runs to 14 residues. V shed 1 base and J shed 2 bases, with 8 bases lying between them. This CDR3 is CASSLFQGNYGYTF. The CDR3 DNA follows: TGTGCCAGCAGTTTATTCCAGGGAAACTATGGCTACACCTTC.

The J gene is TRBJ2-4, the V gene TRBV7-9; a possible D gene is TRBD2 (5 bases). Trimming pared 6 bases from V and 6 bases from J, leaving 15 bases between. The CDR3 runs 14 residues. Germline CDR1 SEHNR, CDR2 FQNEAQ (reference sequence). CDR3 sequence (DNA): TGTGCCAGCAGGCGGCCGGGAATGGGAAACATTCAGTACTTC. Encoded protein: CASRRPGMGNIQYF.

The rearrangement joins TRBV3-1 to TRBJ1-4, with 8 nucleotides matching TRBD1. The CDR3 runs to 17 residues. V shed 6 bases and J 6 bases; nucleotides not matched to a gene: 15. Germline V CDR1 and CDR2: LGHDT, YNNKEL (reference sequence). CDR3 coding DNA: TGTGCCAGCAGAGGGACAGGTGGTGTAAGGTTAGATGAAAAACTGTTTTTT. It specifies CASRGTGGVRLDEKLFF.

The table lists this clonotype with many counts. The chain recombines TRBV10-3 with TRBJ1-3; possible D gene TRBD1, 6 bases. The CDR3 is 15 residues long. The ends were cut back, 3 bases at V and 0 bases at J, with 9 bases in the middle. Germline V CDR1 and CDR2: ENHRY, SYGVKD. The CDR3 DNA is TGTGCCATCAGTGATGGGGGCTTCTCTGGAAACACCATATATTTT. Translation gives CAISDGGFSGNTIYF.

The rearrangement joins TRBV5-6 to TRBJ2-7; TRBD1 aligns across 9 bases. Germline CDR1 is SGHDT and CDR2 is YYEEEE. V lost 0 bases to trimming and J lost 2 bases; unmatched junction nucleotides: 6. The CDR3 has 16 amino acids. The CDR3: CASSLGTGVRTYEQYF. The CDR3 DNA sequence: TGTGCCAGCAGCTTGGGGACAGGGGTGCGTACCTACGAGCAGTACTTC. Together with reference TRBV5-6 and TRBJ2-7, the CDR3 gives the full variable domain: DAGVTQSPTHLIKTRGQQVTLRCSPKSGHDTVSWYQQALGQGPQFIFQYYEEEERQRGNFPDRFSGHQFPNYSSELNVNALLLGDSALYLCASSLGTGVRTYEQYFGPGTRLTVT.